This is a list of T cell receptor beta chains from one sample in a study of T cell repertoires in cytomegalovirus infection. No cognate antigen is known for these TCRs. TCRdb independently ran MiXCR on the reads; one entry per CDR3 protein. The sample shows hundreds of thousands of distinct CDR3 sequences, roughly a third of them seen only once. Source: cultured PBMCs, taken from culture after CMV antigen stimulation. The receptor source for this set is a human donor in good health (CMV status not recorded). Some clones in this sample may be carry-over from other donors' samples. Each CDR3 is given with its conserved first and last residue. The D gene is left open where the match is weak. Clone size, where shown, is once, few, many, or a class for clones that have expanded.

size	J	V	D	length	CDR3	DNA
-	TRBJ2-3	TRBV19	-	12	CASRGSIDTQYF	TGTGCCAGCCGAGGGTCGATAGATACGCAGTATTTT
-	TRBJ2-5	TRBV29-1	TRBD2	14	CSVAGGRARETQYF	TGCAGCGTTGCTGGCGGGAGGGCCCGAGAGACCCAGTACTTC
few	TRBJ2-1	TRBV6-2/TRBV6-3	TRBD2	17	CASRAFRRLAETNEQFF	TGTGCCAGCAGAGCCTTTCGTAGACTAGCGGAAACGAATGAGCAGTTCTTC
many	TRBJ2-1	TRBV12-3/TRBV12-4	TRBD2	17	CASSPGTSGRSYNEQFF	TGTGCCAGCAGTCCCGGGACTAGCGGGAGATCCTACAATGAGCAGTTCTTC
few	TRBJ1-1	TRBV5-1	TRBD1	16	CASSFAGTGSNTEAFF	TGCGCCAGCAGCTTTGCCGGGACAGGGTCGAACACTGAAGCTTTCTTT
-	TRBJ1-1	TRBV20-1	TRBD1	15	CSARTPGQGIFGAFF	TGCAGTGCTAGAACACCGGGACAGGGGATTTTCGGGGCTTTCTTT
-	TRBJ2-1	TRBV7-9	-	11	CASTLSQIQFF	TGTGCCTCTACCCTGTCCCAAATTCAGTTCTTC
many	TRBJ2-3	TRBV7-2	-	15	CASSSQGLNMDTQYF	TGTGCCAGCAGCTCCCAGGGTCTGAATATGGATACGCAGTATTTT
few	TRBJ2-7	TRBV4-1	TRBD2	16	CASSQVEREAQHEQYF	TGCGCCAGCAGCCAAGTTGAGCGGGAGGCCCAACACGAGCAGTACTTC
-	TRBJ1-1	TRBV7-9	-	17	CASSLVAARGGNTEAFF	TGTGCCAGCAGCTTAGTAGCCGCACGGGGGGGGAACACTGAAGCTTTCTTT
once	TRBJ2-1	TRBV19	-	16	CASSMVRLLSYNEQFF	TGTGCCAGTAGTATGGTCCGACTCCTCTCCTACAATGAGCAGTTCTTC
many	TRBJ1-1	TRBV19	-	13	CASSIDRGTEAFF	TGTGCCAGTAGTATAGATCGGGGCACTGAAGCTTTCTTT
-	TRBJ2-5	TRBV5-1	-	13	CASRLDVKETQYF	TGCGCCAGCAGATTAGATGTAAAAGAGACCCAGTACTTC
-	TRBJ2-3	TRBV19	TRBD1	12	CASSISGGPQYF	TGTGCCAGTAGTATATCAGGGGGTCCGCAGTATTTT
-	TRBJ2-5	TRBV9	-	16	CASSVGIAGNQETQYF	TGTGCCAGCAGCGTGGGGATCGCGGGGAACCAAGAGACCCAGTACTTC
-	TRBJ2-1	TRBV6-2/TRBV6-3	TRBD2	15	CASSYGGRARNEQFF	TGTGCCAGCAGTTATGGCGGGAGGGCCCGGAATGAGCAGTTCTTC
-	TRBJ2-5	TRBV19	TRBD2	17	CASSVVSSGMYQETQYF	TGTGCCAGTAGCGTCGTTTCTAGCGGCATGTACCAAGAGACCCAGTACTTC
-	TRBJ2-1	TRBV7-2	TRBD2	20	CASSSYPGTSGRPTYNEQFF	TGTGCCAGCAGCTCGTATCCCGGGACTAGCGGGAGGCCGACCTACAATGAGCAGTTCTTC
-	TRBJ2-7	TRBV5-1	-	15	CASSLTGSSVGEQYF	TGCGCCAGCAGCTTGACAGGGTCGTCGGTGGGTGAGCAGTACTTC
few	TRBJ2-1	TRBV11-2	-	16	CASSRSTGVSYNEQFF	TGTGCCAGCAGCCGTTCTACGGGAGTCTCCTACAATGAGCAGTTCTTC
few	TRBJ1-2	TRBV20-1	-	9	CSAGGTGAF	TGCAGTGCTGGGGGTACCGGCGCCTTC
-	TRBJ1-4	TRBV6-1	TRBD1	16	CASSFDSDRAEEKLFF	TGTGCCAGCAGTTTCGACTCAGACAGGGCTGAAGAAAAACTGTTTTTT
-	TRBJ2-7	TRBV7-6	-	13	CASSSPRTYEQYF	TGTGCCAGCAGCTCACCACGAACCTACGAGCAGTACTTC
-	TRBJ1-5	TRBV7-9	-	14	CASSFEGSNQPQHF	TGTGCCAGCAGCTTTGAGGGCAGCAATCAGCCCCAGCATTTT
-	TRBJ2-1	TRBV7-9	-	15	CASSLSRVPYNEQFF	TGTGCCAGCAGCTTATCGAGGGTCCCCTACAATGAGCAGTTCTTC
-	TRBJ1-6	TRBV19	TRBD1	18	CASSGWLDRGRGNSPLHF	TGTGCCAGTAGTGGATGGTTGGACAGGGGGCGAGGGAATTCACCCCTCCACTTT
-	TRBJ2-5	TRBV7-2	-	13	CASRRDLVKTQYF	TGTGCCAGCAGAAGGGACTTAGTGAAGACCCAGTACTTC
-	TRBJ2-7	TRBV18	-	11	CASQSSYEQYF	TGTGCCAGCCAGAGCTCCTACGAGCAGTACTTC
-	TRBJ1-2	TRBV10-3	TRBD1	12	CAITQTGNGYTF	TGTGCCATCACTCAGACAGGGAATGGCTACACCTTC
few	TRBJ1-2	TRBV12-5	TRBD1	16	CASGLAPTAGGYGYTF	TGTGCTAGTGGTTTGGCCCCCACCGCAGGGGGCTATGGCTACACCTTC
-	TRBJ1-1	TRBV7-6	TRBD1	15	CASSLAETGHTEAFF	TGTGCCAGCAGCTTAGCGGAGACAGGGCACACTGAAGCTTTCTTT
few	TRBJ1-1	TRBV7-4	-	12	CASSPKNTEAFF	TGTGCCAGCAGTCCCAAGAACACTGAAGCTTTCTTT